A selection of T cell receptor beta chains follows, all from one sample in a study of blood T cell repertoires in COVID-19. Profiled with immunoSEQ multiplex PCR; TCRdb holds only in-frame clones, not every one. The sample lists roughly 410,000 clones, approximately 88% occurring once. Sequenced: peripheral blood. The origin of the receptors is a man in his forties with acute or convalescent COVID-19. Each CDR3 is given with its conserved first and last residue. Fields, in order: J gene, V gene, CDR3 protein.

TRBJ1-5,TRBV6-1,CASSDPQGFPYSNQPQHF
TRBJ1-2,TRBV15,CATSRAGTLIYGYTF
TRBJ2-1,TRBV5-1,CASSLRGHNEQFF
TRBJ1-2,TRBV19,CASTLSGETGGYTF
TRBJ2-3,TRBV18,CASSLGLAGSHTQYF
TRBJ1-6,TRBV6-1,CASSDKPFVYNSPLHF
TRBJ2-2,TRBV6-5,CASTQRQGFGGELFF
TRBJ1-1,TRBV7-3,CASSLMGQGNTEAFF
TRBJ1-2,TRBV5-4,CASSLEGQGYTF
TRBJ2-5,TRBV5-1,CASSLGPAGGDQETQYF
TRBJ2-2,TRBV19,CASNENREWPGELFF
TRBJ2-5,TRBV19,CASSTISGRGQETQYF
TRBJ2-1,TRBV28,CASSPPPREFGNEQFF
TRBJ2-1,TRBV7-9,CASSFGFEQFF
TRBJ1-2,TRBV5-1,CASCPRGDDGYTF
TRBJ2-1,TRBV7-7,CASSLAPSGAYNEQFF
TRBJ2-1,TRBV10-3,CAIQYNGDSEQFF
TRBJ2-7,TRBV7-9,CASSHSDQGVREQYF
TRBJ1-2,TRBV4-3,CASSQERGFTGEGYTF
TRBJ1-5,TRBV28,CASTHGGGQPQHF
TRBJ1-1,TRBV29-1,CSVVGTGQAKTEAFF
TRBJ2-7,TRBV3-1/TRBV3-2,CASSLGLRDDEQYF
TRBJ1-1,TRBV13,CASSPREPKWGTEAFF
TRBJ1-1,TRBV7-8,CASSLWGGVNTEAFF
TRBJ2-6,TRBV3-1/TRBV3-2,CASSQVIPDGANVLTF
TRBJ2-5,TRBV3-1/TRBV3-2,CASSQAGDRASQETQYF
TRBJ2-2,TRBV3-1/TRBV3-2,CASSQRRQLAGVWITGELFF
TRBJ2-3,TRBV4-1,CASSQKQTGTWDTQYF
TRBJ2-1,TRBV6-1,CASSEIGRVGNNEQFF
TRBJ2-5,TRBV5-1,CASSRGQETQYF
TRBJ2-2,TRBV5-1,CASSLGHTNTGELFF
TRBJ1-4,TRBV28,CASRVTGGDEKLFF
TRBJ1-5,TRBV25-1,CASSGQGNQPQHF
TRBJ2-1,TRBV28,CASSSGLANYNEQFF
TRBJ2-7,TRBV3-1/TRBV3-2,CASSQVGQLLDEQYF
TRBJ2-7,TRBV5-8,CASSLGQVPGEQYF
TRBJ1-2,TRBV5-1,CASSPGREAYGYTF
TRBJ2-7,TRBV10-1,CASSEYRTTYEQYF
TRBJ2-3,TRBV5-4,CASSLAAGGGTDTQYF
TRBJ1-5,TRBV9,CASSRGASGNQPQHF
TRBJ2-2,TRBV10-3,CAIKEGLGTGELFF
TRBJ2-1,TRBV9,CASSVVDSSYNEQFF
TRBJ2-3,TRBV11-2,CASSFRAGGLTDTQYF
TRBJ2-5,TRBV9,CASSVEGEETQYF
TRBJ1-4,TRBV5-6,CASKRASFDEKLFF
TRBJ1-1,TRBV4-2,CASSRGGGQGGTEAFF
TRBJ1-1,TRBV6-1,CASSDRGQGAIAFF
TRBJ2-2,TRBV2,CASSEGSSAGELFF
TRBJ2-6,TRBV25-1,CASSGWEQGVANVLTF
TRBJ2-7,TRBV7-2,CASSSEPYEQYF
TRBJ1-1,TRBV2,CASSDRENTEAFF
TRBJ1-5,TRBV30,CAWSVGSMGNQPQHF
TRBJ2-5,TRBV7-3,CASSSNGLSRGRETQYF
TRBJ1-1,TRBV19,CASSIGGNTEAFF
TRBJ1-2,TRBV5-8,CASSTGELYGYTF
TRBJ1-2,TRBV5-6,CASSGTGDGYGYTF
TRBJ1-2,TRBV5-1,CASSLYTGASNYGYTF
TRBJ1-3,TRBV7-9,CASSFGVRLLGNTIYF